What follows describes a single T cell receptor beta chain. The sample is drawn from a study of blood T cell repertoires in COVID-19. Across the study: T cells, B-cell-depleted T cells, or PBMCs supplied cDNA or gDNA.

In the source study's methods: Reference gene primer amplification in the assay estimated nucleated cell counts. Assay used: immunoSEQ multiplex PCR; TCRdb lists only in-frame clones, some missing. V and J calls and clone size are given by that table; D and trimming were obtained from the DNA. The sample shows some 220,000 clones, about 85% of them seen only once. The germline gives CDR1 MNHEY, CDR2 SMNVEV (reference sequence). This CDR3 contains 13 residues. V lost 10 bases and J lost 1, with 13 bases in between. Specimen: peripheral blood. This TCR derives from a woman aged 18-29 years who had recovered from COVID-19. V and J are TRBV27 and TRBJ2-5, with D possibly TRBD2 on 7 matching bases. CDR3 protein: CATRGLTQETQYF. DNA of the CDR3: TGTGCCACCAGGGGACTAACCCAAGAGACCCAGTACTTC.